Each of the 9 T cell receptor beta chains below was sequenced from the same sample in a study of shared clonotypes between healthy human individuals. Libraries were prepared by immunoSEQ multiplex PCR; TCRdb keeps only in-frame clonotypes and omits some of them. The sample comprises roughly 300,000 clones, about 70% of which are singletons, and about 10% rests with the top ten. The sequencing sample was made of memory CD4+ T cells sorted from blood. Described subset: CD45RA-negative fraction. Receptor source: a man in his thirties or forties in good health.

The CDR3 region has the DNA TGTGCCAGCAGTGTAGTGGCTAACACCGGGGAGCTGTTTTTT. Translation: CASSVVANTGELFF. The J gene is TRBJ2-2, the V gene TRBV2, with D unclear. The germline V gene has CDR1 SNHLY and CDR2 FYNNEI. Trimming took off 4 bases at V and 2 bases at J, with 8 bases between the two ends. The CDR3 spans 14 residues. The full variable domain, completed using reference TRBV2 and TRBJ2-2, is EPEVTQTPSHQVTQMGQEVILRCVPISNHLYFYWYRQILGQKVEFLVSFYNNEISEKSEIFDDQFSVERPDGSNFTLKIRSTKLEDSAMYFCASSVVANTGELFFGEGSRLTVL.

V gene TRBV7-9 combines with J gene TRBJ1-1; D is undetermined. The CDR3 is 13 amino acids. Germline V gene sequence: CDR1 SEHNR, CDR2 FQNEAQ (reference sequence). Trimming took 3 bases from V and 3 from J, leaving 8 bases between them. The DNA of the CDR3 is TGTGCCAGCAGCTTCACGGCGGACACTGAAGCTTTCTTT. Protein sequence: CASSFTADTEAFF.

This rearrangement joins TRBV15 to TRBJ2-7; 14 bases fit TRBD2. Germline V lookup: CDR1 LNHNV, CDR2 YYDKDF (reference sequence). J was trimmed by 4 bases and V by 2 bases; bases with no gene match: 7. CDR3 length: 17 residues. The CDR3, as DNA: TGTGCCACCAGCAGATCCGGGACTAGCGGGAGTAGGTACGAGCAGTACTTC. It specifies CATSRSGTSGSRYEQYF.

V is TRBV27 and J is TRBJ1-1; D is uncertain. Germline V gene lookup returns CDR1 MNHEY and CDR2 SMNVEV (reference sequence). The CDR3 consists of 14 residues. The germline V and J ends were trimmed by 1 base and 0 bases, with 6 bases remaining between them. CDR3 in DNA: TGTGCCAGCAGTTTATTTCCGTTGAACACTGAAGCTTTCTTT. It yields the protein CASSLFPLNTEAFF.

CDR3 region: CASSFPHQGITNYGYTF. CDR3 DNA: TGTGCCAGCAGCTTCCCCCATCAGGGGATAACAAACTATGGCTACACCTTC. V is TRBV5-4 and J is TRBJ1-2; D might be TRBD1 (6 bases). V lost 2 bases to trimming and J lost 2 bases, with 19 bases between them. This CDR3 is built from 17 residues. Germline V gene sequence: CDR1 SGHNT, CDR2 YYREEE (reference sequence).

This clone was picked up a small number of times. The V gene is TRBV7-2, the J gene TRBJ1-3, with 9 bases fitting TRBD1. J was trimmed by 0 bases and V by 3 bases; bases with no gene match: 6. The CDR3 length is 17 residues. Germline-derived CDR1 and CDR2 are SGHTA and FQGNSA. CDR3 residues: CASSFIPGQGSGNTIYF. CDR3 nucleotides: TGTGCCAGCAGCTTTATCCCGGGACAGGGCTCTGGAAACACCATATATTTT.

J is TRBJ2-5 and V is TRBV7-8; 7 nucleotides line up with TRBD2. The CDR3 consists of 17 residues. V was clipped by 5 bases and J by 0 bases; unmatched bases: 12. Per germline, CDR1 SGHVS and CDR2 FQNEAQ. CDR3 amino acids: CASSTSLSGSDQETQYF. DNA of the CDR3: TGTGCCAGCAGCACTAGCCTTAGCGGGTCTGACCAAGAGACCCAGTACTTC.

This CDR3 reads CASVGHTQYF. The CDR3 DNA is TGTGCCAGCGTCGGGCATACGCAGTATTTT. The chain recombines TRBV14 with TRBJ2-3; no definite D call. The germline gives CDR1 SGHDN, CDR2 FVKESK. The CDR3 contains 10 residues. The V and J ends lost 8 bases and 7 bases respectively, with 7 bases between them.

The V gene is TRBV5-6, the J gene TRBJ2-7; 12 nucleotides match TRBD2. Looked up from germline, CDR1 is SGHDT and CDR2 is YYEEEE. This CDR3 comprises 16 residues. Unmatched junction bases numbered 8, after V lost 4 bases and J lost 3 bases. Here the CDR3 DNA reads TGTGCCAGCAGCCCTATGCCGGGACTAGCGGGCTACGAGCAGTACTTC. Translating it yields CASSPMPGLAGYEQYF. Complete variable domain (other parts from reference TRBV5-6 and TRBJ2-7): DAGVTQSPTHLIKTRGQQVTLRCSPKSGHDTVSWYQQALGQGPQFIFQYYEEEERQRGNFPDRFSGHQFPNYSSELNVNALLLGDSALYLCASSPMPGLAGYEQYFGPGTRLTVT.